This T cell receptor (beta chain) originates from a study of T-cell reconstitution after alpha-beta-depleted transplantation in children (dated by TCRdb to 2015 to 2016). Regarding the research as a whole: T-cell immune reconstitution after TCRalphabeta/CD19-depleted allogeneic hematopoietic cell transplantation in children was quantitatively tracked in the study by means of TCR repertoire profiling. Overall study results and their limits: In some patients, high TCRbeta diversity at day 60 was attributed to recipient T cells and intrathymic progenitors that had survived conditioning. Apparently early alphabetaT-cell count recovery about two months after transplant reportedly relied on only several hundred rapidly expanded clones derived from non-depleted graft cells. Over subsequent months, a decline in hyperexpanded clone frequencies was noted, and after one year, T-cell counts and TCRbeta diversity were mostly ascribed to newly produced T cells.

CDR1 and CDR2 are read off the germline V gene as MGHDK and SYGVNS. V gives up 1 base and J gives up 5 bases, and the segment between their germline ends measures 11 bases. Reading from cysteine to phenylalanine, the CDR3 counts 14 amino acids. Only the CDR3 DNA stays, 42 bases, in frame from base 1. Reading the label with the study, this specimen's treatment or condition is: allogeneic hematopoietic cell transplantation with graft depleted of TCRalphabeta T cells and CD19 B cells. The children who served as transplant recipients had been given grafts of TCRalphabeta/CD19-depleted allogeneic hematopoietic cells. This clonotype has a single count. Its cognate antigen has yet to be identified. Base qualities are missing; no much larger clone stands one base away. Library preparation employed PCR. Sequencing was carried out with an Illumina HiSeq 2500. TCR library preparation used molecular barcoding, with unique molecular identifiers applied to normalize quantification of the TCRbeta repertoire. TCRdb redid the processing of the public reads, applying fastp at Q25 and MiXCR, and retained in-frame beta chains. Each entry is one CDR3 protein sequence, shown with its most common DNA and genes. The sample yields roughly 310,000 distinct CDR3 sequences; approximately 23% were counted once. Clones ranked in the top ten supply about a tenth of the sample.

In this chain, TRBV25-1 is recombined with TRBJ1-2, with no D gene named confidently. Sequenced here: PBMCs, mostly from graft donor cells, sampled 180 days after TCRalphabeta/CD19-depleted stem cell transplant. The clonotype originates from a male patient between 10 and 17 years old who had a stem cell transplant for acute lymphoblastic leukemia, so the T cells may come from the graft donor. The DNA sequence is as follows: TGTGCCAGCAGTGAATCCTGGGCTGTGTATGGCTACACCTTC. Its product reads: CASSESWAVYGYTF.